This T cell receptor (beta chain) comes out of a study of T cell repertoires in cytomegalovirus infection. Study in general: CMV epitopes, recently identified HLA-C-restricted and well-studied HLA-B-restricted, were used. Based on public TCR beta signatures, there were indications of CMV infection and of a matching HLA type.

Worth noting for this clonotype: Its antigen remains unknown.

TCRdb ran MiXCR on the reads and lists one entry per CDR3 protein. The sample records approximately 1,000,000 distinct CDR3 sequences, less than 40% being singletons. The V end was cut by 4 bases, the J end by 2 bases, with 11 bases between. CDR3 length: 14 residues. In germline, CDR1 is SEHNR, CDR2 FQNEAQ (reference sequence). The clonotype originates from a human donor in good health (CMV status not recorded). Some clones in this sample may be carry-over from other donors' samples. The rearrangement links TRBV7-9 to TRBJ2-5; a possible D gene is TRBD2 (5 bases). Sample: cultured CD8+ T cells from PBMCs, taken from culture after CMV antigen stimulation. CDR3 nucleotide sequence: TGTGCCAGCAGCTCCGGACTGAAACAAGAGACCCAGTACTTC. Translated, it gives CASSSGLKQETQYF.